Listed below are T cell receptor beta chains from one sample, sequenced in a study of blood T cells in healthy people across ages. TCRdb fed the 5' RACE reads into MiXCR, producing one record per CDR3 protein. The sample lists approximately 490,000 distinct CDR3 sequences; approximately 25% were seen once. The same specimen was also included in a second study, on T cells of mothers and their children.

The sequencing input was blood. The source of these receptors is a boy younger than 18 in good health. Each CDR3 is given with its conserved first and last residue. The D gene is left open where the match is weak. Some rows have no size entry. The others give once, few or many, or a class for an expanded clone.

size	V	J	length	D	DNA	CDR3
.	TRBV10-3	TRBJ2-7	15	TRBD1	TGTGCCATCAGTGGCGAGGGGGCTGACTCCTACGAGCAGTACTTC	CAISGEGADSYEQYF
few	TRBV7-8	TRBJ2-5	17	.	TGTGCCAGCAGCCCCGGGACAACTCACTGGTACCAAGAGACCCAGTACTTC	CASSPGTTHWYQETQYF
few	TRBV12-3/TRBV12-4	TRBJ2-7	18	.	TGTGCCAGCAGTTCCCCCCACCAAGCGGGACAGGAAACCTACGAGCAGTACTTC	CASSSPHQAGQETYEQYF
.	TRBV21-1	TRBJ2-4	17	.	TGTGCCAGCAGCAAAGCGGCGGAGGAGAAAGCCAAAAACATTCAGTACTTC	CASSKAAEEKAKNIQYF
few	TRBV28	TRBJ2-7	18	TRBD2	TGTGCCAGCAGTTTATACCTAAGACTAGCGGGGAACACCTACGAGCAGTACTTC	CASSLYLRLAGNTYEQYF
many	TRBV28	TRBJ2-7	14	.	TGTGCCAGCAGTGGCAACAGGAAATCCTACGAGCAGTACTTC	CASSGNRKSYEQYF
.	TRBV27	TRBJ1-2	13	TRBD1	TGTGCCAGCAGAACAGGGGGCGCGGGAGGCTACACCTTC	CASRTGGAGGYTF
few	TRBV7-4	TRBJ1-1	14	.	TGTGCCAGCAGCTTTGACAGGACCAACACTGAAGCTTTCTTT	CASSFDRTNTEAFF
few	TRBV12-3/TRBV12-4	TRBJ2-5	14	.	TGTGCCAGCAGTTTAGCGCTGTACCAAGAGACCCAGTACTTC	CASSLALYQETQYF
few	TRBV12-3/TRBV12-4	TRBJ1-5	15	TRBD1	TGTGCCAGCACCGGGACAGGGGCGCCCAATCAGCCCCAGCATTTT	CASTGTGAPNQPQHF
few	TRBV6-2/TRBV6-3	TRBJ2-1	19	.	TGTGCCAGCACTCCGCCCCCGATTGGTTCCCCAATCCCTTACAATGAGCAGTTCTTC	CASTPPPIGSPIPYNEQFF
many	TRBV29-1	TRBJ2-6	15	.	TGCAGCGTTGAAGATGTACGTTCTGGGGCCAACGTCCTGACTTTC	CSVEDVRSGANVLTF
few	TRBV27	TRBJ2-5	14	.	TGTGCCAGCAGTGATTGGGGAGGGGGGGAGACCCAGTACTTC	CASSDWGGGETQYF
once	TRBV4-3	TRBJ2-2	18	TRBD2	TGCGCCAGCAGCCAGAGAGTGGGATTGGGGGAGGGCACCGGGGAGCTGTTTTTT	CASSQRVGLGEGTGELFF
.	TRBV7-8	TRBJ2-1	15	.	TGTGCCAGCAGCTTAGGGAGGGACAGATACAATGAGCAGTTCTTC	CASSLGRDRYNEQFF
.	TRBV5-1	TRBJ1-4	16	TRBD1	TGCGCCAGCAGCACTGACAACCGACAGGGAGGGGTTGAACTGTTTTTT	CASSTDNRQGGVELFF
.	TRBV3-1	TRBJ2-4	13	TRBD1	TGTGCCAGCAGCCATCGCACGCAGGGGGTCCAGTACTTC	CASSHRTQGVQYF
few	TRBV14	TRBJ2-1	20	TRBD2	TGTGCCAGCAGCCAAGTTGGGGTAGCGGGAGGGCCCAGCTCCTACAATGAGCAGTTCTTC	CASSQVGVAGGPSSYNEQFF
few	TRBV7-9	TRBJ2-7	14	TRBD1	TGTGCCAGCAGCATAGACAGGGTTCGGTACGAGCAGTACTTC	CASSIDRVRYEQYF
.	TRBV6-2/TRBV6-3	TRBJ1-2	15	TRBD1	TGTGCCAGAAGGAAGCCCGGGACAGGGGGACAAGGCTACACCTTC	CARRKPGTGGQGYTF
few	TRBV20-1	TRBJ2-5	14	TRBD2	TGCAGTGCTAGAGGTGGGACTAGCGGAGAGACCCAGTACTTC	CSARGGTSGETQYF
few	TRBV6-2/TRBV6-3	TRBJ1-4	15	TRBD1	TGTGCCAGCAGCCCCGGACAGGAGAGGAATGAAAAACTGTTTTTT	CASSPGQERNEKLFF
.	TRBV6-1	TRBJ2-5	13	.	TGTGCCAGCAGTGTACAGAGTAGGGAGACCCAGTACTTC	CASSVQSRETQYF
.	TRBV20-1	TRBJ1-5	13	.	TGCAGTGCTAGGGGGGGGCACAATCAGCCCCAGCATTTT	CSARGGHNQPQHF
.	TRBV7-9	TRBJ2-1	14	.	TGTGCCAGCAGCTTACCTGCAGATGGCGGCACACAGTTCTTC	CASSLPADGGTQFF
.	TRBV7-9	TRBJ2-3	15	TRBD1	TGTGCCAGCAGCGATAGACAGGGAAGCACAGATACGCAGTATTTT	CASSDRQGSTDTQYF
.	TRBV20-1	TRBJ2-3	13	TRBD2	TGCAGTGCCGGACTAGCGGATACAGATACGCAGTATTTT	CSAGLADTDTQYF
.	TRBV5-8	TRBJ2-7	16	.	TGTGCCAGCAGCTTGTTTCAGGACATAAGCTCCTACGAGCAGTACTTC	CASSLFQDISSYEQYF
once	TRBV6-1	TRBJ2-2	16	TRBD2	TGTGCCAGTAGCCGACGTAGCGGGACGTACACCGGGGAGCTGTTTTTT	CASSRRSGTYTGELFF
.	TRBV12-3/TRBV12-4	TRBJ2-5	15	TRBD2	TGTGCCAGCAGTCCAATAGCGGGCCCAGGGGAGACCCAGTACTTC	CASSPIAGPGETQYF
.	TRBV3-1	TRBJ2-5	14	TRBD1	TGTGCCAGCCGCGGGACAGGGATAGGAGAGACCCAGTACTTC	CASRGTGIGETQYF
.	TRBV14	TRBJ2-3	15	.	TGTGCCAGCAGCCAAGATCGAGGTGCGTTGGATACGCAGTATTTT	CASSQDRGALDTQYF
few	TRBV5-1	TRBJ2-7	14	.	TGCGCCAGCAGCGCGGGACAGCCAGCCTACGAGCAGTACTTC	CASSAGQPAYEQYF
few	TRBV7-8	TRBJ2-5	13	.	TGTGCCAGCAGCTTAAGGTTTAAAGAGACCCAGTACTTC	CASSLRFKETQYF
.	TRBV28	TRBJ1-4	17	TRBD1	TGTGCCACCGAAGAGGGGGCGCAACAGGCAACTAATGAAAAACTGTTTTTT	CATEEGAQQATNEKLFF
.	TRBV2	TRBJ2-2	15	.	TGTGCCAGCAGTGACTCTCTTATTAACACCGGGGAGCTGTTTTTT	CASSDSLINTGELFF
.	TRBV20-1	TRBJ2-5	16	.	TGCAGTGCTAGAGATATAACCGCACCGTACCAAGAGACCCAGTACTTC	CSARDITAPYQETQYF
.	TRBV7-9	TRBJ2-7	15	TRBD2	TGTGCCAGCAGCGCGAGACTAGCGGGAGAATACGAGCAGTACTTC	CASSARLAGEYEQYF
.	TRBV28	TRBJ2-2	14	.	TGTGCCGGCAGTTTAGGGGGGAACACCGGGGAGCTGTTTTTT	CAGSLGGNTGELFF
.	TRBV20-1	TRBJ2-2	14	.	TGCAGTGCTAGAGAATTAGGGGAAACCGGGGAGCTGTTTTTT	CSARELGETGELFF
.	TRBV2	TRBJ2-1	15	.	TGTGCCAGCAGTGAAGCTCCGGGACCCTACAATGAGCAGTTCTTC	CASSEAPGPYNEQFF
.	TRBV27	TRBJ1-1	15	TRBD1	TGTGCCAGCAGTTTATTGGACAGGCTGAACACTGAAGCTTTCTTT	CASSLLDRLNTEAFF
.	TRBV29-1	TRBJ2-1	16	TRBD2	TGCAGCGTTGAGGGGACTAGCGGAGAGTCCTACAATGAGCAGTTCTTC	CSVEGTSGESYNEQFF
.	TRBV7-9	TRBJ1-3	11	.	TGTGCCAGCAGCTTAGATTCAGGATCAACTTTT	CASSLDSGSTF
few	TRBV14	TRBJ2-5	15	.	TGTGCCAGCAGCCAAGTCCTTAGGGGCCAAGAGACCCAGTACTTC	CASSQVLRGQETQYF